The rows below give T cell receptor beta chains drawn from one sample of a study of T-cell memory formation after mild COVID-19. TCRdb called the 5' RACE reads again in MiXCR, with one record for every CDR3 protein. The sample holds some 450,000 distinct CDR3 sequences, over 15% seen once. The sample was PBMCs or a T cell subset sorted from them (not recorded which). These receptors all stem from an adult woman who had mild COVID-19 (a few samples of this study predate the infection). Cell type and time point are not known. The CDR3 runs from the conserved cysteine through the conserved F or W.

cdr3_aa: CATRNQNQPQHF
v_call: TRBV15
cdr3_length: 12

cdr3_aa: CSVRAGTYGYTF
v_call: TRBV29-1
cdr3_length: 12

cdr3_aa: CASSFMGVETQYF
v_call: TRBV12-3/TRBV12-4
cdr3_length: 13

cdr3_aa: CASNPGRAFTEAFF
v_call: TRBV12-3/TRBV12-4
cdr3_length: 14

cdr3_aa: CSAKLAGGLGTQYF
v_call: TRBV20-1
cdr3_length: 14

cdr3_aa: CASSARQGAGANEQFF
v_call: TRBV6-2/TRBV6-3
cdr3_length: 16

cdr3_aa: CSARDQGLRGATSSYNEQFF
v_call: TRBV20-1
cdr3_length: 20

cdr3_aa: CASSYPRGQPGELFF
v_call: TRBV11-1
cdr3_length: 15

cdr3_aa: CASSKLSGAYEQYF
v_call: TRBV7-9
cdr3_length: 14

cdr3_aa: CASSVDSMRQGPAFF
v_call: TRBV9
cdr3_length: 15

cdr3_aa: CASSVGWDQETQYF
v_call: TRBV9
cdr3_length: 14

cdr3_aa: CASSPGQSTYEQYF
v_call: TRBV7-9
cdr3_length: 14

cdr3_aa: CASSSDRGRNSPLHF
v_call: TRBV19
cdr3_length: 15

cdr3_aa: CASSGPGGNTGELFF
v_call: TRBV25-1
cdr3_length: 15

cdr3_aa: CASRSDPLSNSNQPQHF
v_call: TRBV4-1
cdr3_length: 17

cdr3_aa: CASSLAFPGTAYQWGYTF
v_call: TRBV7-9
cdr3_length: 18

cdr3_aa: CASSQDKGGISTDTQYF
v_call: TRBV4-2
cdr3_length: 17

cdr3_aa: CASSQDAQLIYNEQFF
v_call: TRBV4-3
cdr3_length: 16

cdr3_aa: CASSQGYGGGSWDEQFF
v_call: TRBV4-2
cdr3_length: 17

cdr3_aa: CASSLLGRGFTGELFF
v_call: TRBV7-9
cdr3_length: 16

cdr3_aa: CATSRVKDTQYF
v_call: TRBV15
cdr3_length: 12

cdr3_aa: CASSLVPGQGATGNTIYF
v_call: TRBV5-5
cdr3_length: 18

cdr3_aa: CSAIAASGRTDTQYF
v_call: TRBV20-1
cdr3_length: 15

cdr3_aa: CASSLVSRAGEKLFF
v_call: TRBV7-9
cdr3_length: 15

cdr3_aa: CASNLGGAGTYEQYF
v_call: TRBV5-1
cdr3_length: 15

cdr3_aa: CASSYVGMGNEQFF
v_call: TRBV6-6
cdr3_length: 14

cdr3_aa: CSVEAATGGRNIQYF
v_call: TRBV29-1
cdr3_length: 15

cdr3_aa: CSVEDFTGYNEQFF
v_call: TRBV29-1
cdr3_length: 14

cdr3_aa: CASSLGLVAGGHEQYF
v_call: TRBV13
cdr3_length: 16

cdr3_aa: CASSLQGGEYGYTF
v_call: TRBV5-1
cdr3_length: 14

cdr3_aa: CASSKAGQGYEEQYF
v_call: TRBV5-1
cdr3_length: 15

cdr3_aa: CAWSGGARFKSAYGYTF
v_call: TRBV30
cdr3_length: 17

cdr3_aa: CASSPQGGYNEQFF
v_call: TRBV7-9
cdr3_length: 14

cdr3_aa: CASSLGNSRDPEQFF
v_call: TRBV12-3/TRBV12-4
cdr3_length: 15

cdr3_aa: CASSEDAYEQYF
v_call: TRBV2
cdr3_length: 12

cdr3_aa: CASSKVKGIGSDLSGNTIYF
v_call: TRBV21-1
cdr3_length: 20

cdr3_aa: CASSQEYRGTTEAFF
v_call: TRBV3-1
cdr3_length: 15

cdr3_aa: CASSSYTQGSANTGELFF
v_call: TRBV5-1
cdr3_length: 18

cdr3_aa: CASSSVETLEQYF
v_call: TRBV7-9
cdr3_length: 13

cdr3_aa: CASSLGPNYGYTF
v_call: TRBV12-3/TRBV12-4
cdr3_length: 13

cdr3_aa: CASSQDRYGQGGSGYTF
v_call: TRBV14
cdr3_length: 17

cdr3_aa: CASSPSRANEQFF
v_call: TRBV18
cdr3_length: 13

cdr3_aa: CASSLTRGINEQYF
v_call: TRBV27
cdr3_length: 14

cdr3_aa: CATALAGGGETQYF
v_call: TRBV6-1
cdr3_length: 14

cdr3_aa: CSVKQVNTEAFF
v_call: TRBV29-1
cdr3_length: 12

cdr3_aa: CASSQNNLGLAATGVDEQFF
v_call: TRBV4-1
cdr3_length: 20

cdr3_aa: CASSFGTGGGTQYF
v_call: TRBV12-3/TRBV12-4
cdr3_length: 14

cdr3_aa: CATGGAEGDTQYF
v_call: TRBV10-3
cdr3_length: 13

cdr3_aa: CASSSTSGRNEQFF
v_call: TRBV6-2/TRBV6-3
cdr3_length: 14